This T cell receptor beta chain is drawn from a study of blood T cell repertoires in COVID-19. Study-wide context: Acute-phase and convalescent COVID-19 samples originated in the United States, Italy and Spain.

Per the original methods: Quantification of nucleated cells was approximated via reference gene primer amplification. TCRdb's table, derived via immunoSEQ multiplex PCR, lists solely in-frame clones and lacks some. From that table come the V and J calls and clone size; the DNA was used to work out D and trimming. The sample gives around 190,000 clones, about 85% of which show up once; around 6% is in the top ten. V gave up 2 bases and J gave up 6 bases; unmatched junction bases: 7. The CDR3 contains 15 residues. CDR1 is SNHLY, CDR2 FYNNEI, per germline. Patients at the Seattle site were enrolled during active infection and followed longitudinally.

The sequence came from a woman aged 40 to 50 with COVID-19, enrolled during active disease. V and J are TRBV2 and TRBJ1-1, with 9 bases that match TRBD1. The sequencing input was peripheral blood. The CDR3 nucleotides are TGTGCCAGCAGTGAAATGGGACAGGGTTTATCTGAAGCTTTCTTT. Residues: CASSEMGQGLSEAFF.